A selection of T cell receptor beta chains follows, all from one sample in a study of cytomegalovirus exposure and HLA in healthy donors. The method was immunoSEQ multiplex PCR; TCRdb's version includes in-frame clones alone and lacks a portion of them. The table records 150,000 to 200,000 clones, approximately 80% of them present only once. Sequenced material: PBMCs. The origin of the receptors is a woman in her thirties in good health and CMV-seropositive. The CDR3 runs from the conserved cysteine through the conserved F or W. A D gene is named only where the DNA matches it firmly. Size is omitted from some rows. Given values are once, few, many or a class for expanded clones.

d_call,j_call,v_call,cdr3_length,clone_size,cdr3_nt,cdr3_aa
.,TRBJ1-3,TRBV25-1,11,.,TGTGCCACGGGAGCTGGAAACACCATATATTTT,CATGAGNTIYF
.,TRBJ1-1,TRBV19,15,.,TGTGCCAGTACCGACCTTTCGGGATTAAACACTGAAGCTTTCTTT,CASTDLSGLNTEAFF
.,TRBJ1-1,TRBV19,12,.,TGTGCCAGTAGTATGGCCCGAAATGAAGCTTTCTTT,CASSMARNEAFF
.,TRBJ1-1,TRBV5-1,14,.,TGCGCCAGCAGCTTGACCGTAGTGAACACTGAAGCTTTCTTT,CASSLTVVNTEAFF
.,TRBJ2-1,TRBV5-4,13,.,TGTGCCAGCAGCTTGGGGGGGGACAATGAGCAGTTCTTC,CASSLGGDNEQFF
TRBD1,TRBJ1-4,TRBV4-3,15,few,TGCGCCAGCAGCCAAGCCAGGGGGACTAATGAAAAACTGTTTTTT,CASSQARGTNEKLFF
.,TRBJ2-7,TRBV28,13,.,TGTGCCAGCAGTTTAGGACAAACGTACGAGCAGTACTTC,CASSLGQTYEQYF
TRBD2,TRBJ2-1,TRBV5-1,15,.,TGCGCCAGCAGCGGGACCGGGACTAGTCACAATGAGCAGTTCTTC,CASSGTGTSHNEQFF
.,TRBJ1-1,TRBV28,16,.,TGTGCCAGCACCCTCCACCCGACAGGAGATGCCACTGAAGCTTTCTTT,CASTLHPTGDATEAFF
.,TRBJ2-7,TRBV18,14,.,TGTGCCAGCTCATACCGGACAGAGGGCCACGAGCAGTACTTC,CASSYRTEGHEQYF
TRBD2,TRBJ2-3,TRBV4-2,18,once,TGTGCCAGCAGCCAAGATAAGAGACTAGCGGCGTTTAAAGATACGCAGTATTTT,CASSQDKRLAAFKDTQYF
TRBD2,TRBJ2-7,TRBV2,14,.,TGTGCCAGCTTCGAGCGGGGTAGCTCCTACGAGCAGTACTTC,CASFERGSSYEQYF
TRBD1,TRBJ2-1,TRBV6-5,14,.,TGTGCCGGCAGTAGGGGGACAGGGGTCAATGAGCAGTTCTTC,CAGSRGTGVNEQFF
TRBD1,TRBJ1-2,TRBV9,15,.,TGTGCCAGCAACGTAGACAGGGGCTTTAACTATGGCTACACCTTC,CASNVDRGFNYGYTF
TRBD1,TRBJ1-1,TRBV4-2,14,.,TGTGCCAGCAGCGTACGACAGGGGCACACTGAAGCTTTCTTT,CASSVRQGHTEAFF
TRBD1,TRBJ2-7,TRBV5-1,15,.,TGCGCCAGCAGCCCCACGGGACAGGCCCCCTACGAGCAGTACTTC,CASSPTGQAPYEQYF